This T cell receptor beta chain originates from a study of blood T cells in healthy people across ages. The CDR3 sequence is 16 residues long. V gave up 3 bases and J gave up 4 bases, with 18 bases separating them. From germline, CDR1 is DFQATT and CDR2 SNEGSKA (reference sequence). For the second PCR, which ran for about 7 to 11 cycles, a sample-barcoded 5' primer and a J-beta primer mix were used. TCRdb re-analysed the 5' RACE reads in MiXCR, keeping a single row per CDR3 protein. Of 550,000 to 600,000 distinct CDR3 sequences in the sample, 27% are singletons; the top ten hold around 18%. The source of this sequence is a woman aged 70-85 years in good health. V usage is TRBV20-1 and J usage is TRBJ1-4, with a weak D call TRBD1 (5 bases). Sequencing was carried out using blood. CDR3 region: CSASKYRGDDNEKLFF. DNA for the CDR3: TGCAGTGCTAGCAAGTATCGGGGCGACGATAATGAAAAACTGTTTTTT.